Its frequency marks the clone carrying this T cell receptor (beta chain) as medium-sized. TRB rearrangements were amplified by touch-down multiplex PCR with mixed TRB-A/B primers. Following a re-call of the multiplex PCR reads, TCRdb has one entry per CDR3 protein and lacks DNA. Recorded for this sample: around 5,000 distinct CDR3 sequences. The sample originates from a study of T cell clusters in autoimmune cytopenias. TRB was amplified from about 250 ng of peripheral blood genomic DNA per sample. The germline gives CDR1 LNHNV, CDR2 YYDKDF (reference sequence). The CDR3 extends over 16 amino acids. This sample was also put to use in a study of T cell repertoires in aging, cancer and after chemotherapy.

This clonotype was sampled from a human donor in good health. The chain links TRBV15 to TRBJ2-7; with no DNA, the TCRdb D assignment of TRBD2 cannot be verified. The sample was peripheral blood. This CDR3 reads CATSRGATSGSYEQYF. Supplemented by reference TRBV15 and TRBJ2-7, the full variable domain reads DAMVIQNPRYQVTQFGKPVTLSCSQTLNHNVMYWYQQKSSQAPKLLFHYYDKDFNNEADTPDNFQSRRPNTSFCFLDIRSPGLGDTAMYLCATSRGATSGSYEQYFGPGTRLTVT.